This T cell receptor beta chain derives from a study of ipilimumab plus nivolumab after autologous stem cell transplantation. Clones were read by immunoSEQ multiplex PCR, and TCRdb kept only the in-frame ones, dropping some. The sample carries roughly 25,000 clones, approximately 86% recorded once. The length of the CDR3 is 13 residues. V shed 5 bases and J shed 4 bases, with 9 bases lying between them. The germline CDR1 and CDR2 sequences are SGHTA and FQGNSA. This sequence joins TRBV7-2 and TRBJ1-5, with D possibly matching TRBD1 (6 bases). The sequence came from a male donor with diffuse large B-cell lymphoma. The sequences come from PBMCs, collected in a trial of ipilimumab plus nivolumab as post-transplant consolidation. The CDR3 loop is CASSLTGNQPQHF. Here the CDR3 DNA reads TGTGCCAGCAGCCTTACAGGGAATCAGCCCCAGCATTTT.